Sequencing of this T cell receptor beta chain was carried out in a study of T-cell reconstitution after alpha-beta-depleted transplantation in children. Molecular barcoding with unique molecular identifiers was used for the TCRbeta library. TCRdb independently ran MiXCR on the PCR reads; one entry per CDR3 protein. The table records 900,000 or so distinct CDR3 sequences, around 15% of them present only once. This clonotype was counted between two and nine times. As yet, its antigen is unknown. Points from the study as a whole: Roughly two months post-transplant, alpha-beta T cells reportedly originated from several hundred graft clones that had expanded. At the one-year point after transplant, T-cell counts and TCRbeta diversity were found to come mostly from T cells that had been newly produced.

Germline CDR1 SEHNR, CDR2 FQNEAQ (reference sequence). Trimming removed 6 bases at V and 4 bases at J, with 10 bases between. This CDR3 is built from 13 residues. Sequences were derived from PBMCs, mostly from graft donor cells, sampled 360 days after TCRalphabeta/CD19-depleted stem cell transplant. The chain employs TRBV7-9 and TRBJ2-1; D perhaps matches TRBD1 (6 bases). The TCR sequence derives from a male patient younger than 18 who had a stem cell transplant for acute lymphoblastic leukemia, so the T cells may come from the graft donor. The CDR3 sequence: CASSWTEYNEQFF. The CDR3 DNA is TGTGCCAGCAGTTGGACAGAATACAATGAGCAGTTCTTC.